Below, 28 T cell receptor beta chains from the same sample are listed, as sequenced in a study of blood T cells in healthy people across ages. Primed by a sample-barcoded 5' primer and a J-beta primer mix, a second PCR proceeded for about 6 to 11 cycles. TCRdb called the 5' RACE reads again in MiXCR, with one record for every CDR3 protein. The sample has 1.5 million to 2 million distinct CDR3 sequences, 28% seen once. Input material: blood. These receptors were taken from a woman younger than 45 in good health.

The rearrangement joins TRBV7-9 to TRBJ2-5; 8 bases match TRBD2. Losses at the gene ends were 5 bases for V and 7 bases for J; bases not matched to a gene: 9. Germline V CDR1 and CDR2: SEHNR, FQNEAQ (reference sequence). The CDR3 sequence is 14 residues long. CDR3 DNA sequence: TGTGCCAGCAGCCGTGGACTAGCAGAAGGGACCCAGTACTTC. This encodes CASSRGLAEGTQYF.

This clonotype was seen more than once but under ten times. The chain joins TRBV11-2 to TRBJ2-5; weak D call: TRBD1 (5 bases). The CDR3 spans 17 residues. Trimming took 4 bases from V and 0 from J, leaving 18 bases between them. Germline V gives CDR1 SGHAT, CDR2 FQNNGV. CDR3 sequence (DNA): TGTGCCAGCAGCTCGGTGAGACAGAAAAAGTACCAAGAGACCCAGTACTTC. Its protein product is CASSSVRQKKYQETQYF.

The J gene is TRBJ2-7, the V gene TRBV28; possibly TRBD1 or TRBD2 for D (6 bases each). This CDR3 region has 15 residues. CDR1 is MDHEN, CDR2 SYDVKM, per germline. Trimming removed 4 bases from V and 3 bases from J, with 16 bases in between. The CDR3: CASSYRRGGGYEQYF. DNA for the CDR3: TGTGCCAGCAGTTACCGGCGAGGAGGGGGCTACGAGCAGTACTTC.

This clonotype was detected only once. The V gene is TRBV6-1, the J gene TRBJ2-5; a possible D gene is TRBD1 (6 bases). With 4 bases removed from V and 11 bases from J, the gap between germline ends came to 20 bases. Germline lookup yields CDR1 MNHNS and CDR2 SASEGT. There are 14 residues in the CDR3. The CDR3 reads CASSGWGPADEQYF. DNA for the CDR3: TGTGCCAGCAGTGGATGGGGGCCAGCGGATGAGCAGTACTTC.

The chain employs TRBV12-3 or TRBV12-4 and TRBJ2-1; the D gene could be TRBD1 or TRBD2 (5 bases each). The CDR3 loop spans 15 amino acids. The V end was cut by 4 bases, the J end by 10 bases, with 20 bases between. The CDR3 DNA is TGTGCCAGCAGTTGGGGGACGAAACCCACCCAAGAGCAGTTCTTC. The encoded protein is CASSWGTKPTQEQFF.

V gene TRBV7-3 combines with J gene TRBJ2-2; perhaps TRBD1 as D (5 bases). The CDR3 is 13 amino acids. The germline V gene encodes CDR1 SGHTA and CDR2 FQGTGA. V was trimmed by 6 bases and J by 6 bases, leaving 11 bases between them. This CDR3 is CASRSPGSGELFF. Here the CDR3 DNA reads TGTGCCAGCAGATCCCCAGGGTCCGGGGAGCTGTTTTTT.

The chain combines TRBV10-3 with TRBJ1-4; no definite D call. CDR3 length: 14 amino acids. Germline V gene sequence: CDR1 ENHRY, CDR2 SYGVKD. The V gene lost 3 bases and the J gene lost 7 bases, with 12 bases spanning the gap. Written as DNA, the CDR3 is TGTGCCATCAGTGACAAAGGACGAAGTGAAAAACTGTTTTTT. Its translation is CAISDKGRSEKLFF.

This chain joins TRBV20-1 and TRBJ1-2, with 7 nucleotides matching TRBD1. Trimming cost V 6 bases and J 2 bases; bases outside gene matches: 6. The CDR3 length is 13 residues. Germline assignment: CDR1 DFQATT and CDR2 SNEGSKA (reference sequence). The CDR3 region is CSAEQGDNYGYTF. Written as DNA, the CDR3 is TGCAGTGCAGAGCAGGGGGACAACTATGGCTACACCTTC.

This clonotype came up a few times. The chain recombines TRBV3-1 with TRBJ2-7; 8 bases match TRBD2. J lost 2 bases, V lost 4 bases, and 7 bases had no gene match. The CDR3 runs 15 residues. The germline V gene has CDR1 LGHDT and CDR2 YNNKEL (reference sequence). CDR3 amino acids: CASSLTSSGPYEQYF. DNA for the CDR3: TGTGCCAGCAGCCTTACCTCTAGCGGGCCCTACGAGCAGTACTTC.

About this clonotype itself: At one end, the junction sequence differs from germline, possibly due to a read error. The V gene is TRBV28, the J gene TRBJ2-1; D may match TRBD1 or TRBD2 (6 bases each). Per germline, CDR1 MDHEN and CDR2 SYDVKM. CDR3 length: 14 residues. CDR3 protein: CVSRPPGGTKTQFF. The CDR3 bases are TGTGTCAGCCGTCCCCCCGGGGGCACAAAGACCCAGTTCTTC.

In its sample, this clonotype was seen a few times. This chain joins TRBV5-5 and TRBJ2-1; D might be TRBD1 (5 bases). CDR1 is SGHKS, CDR2 YYEKEE, per germline (reference sequence). The V and J ends lost 2 bases and 7 bases respectively, with 19 bases between them. This CDR3 comprises 16 residues. This CDR3 is CASSFSPRAPGNEQFF. The CDR3 DNA reads as TGTGCCAGCAGCTTTTCGCCCAGGGCCCCCGGAAATGAGCAGTTCTTC.

In this sample, this clonotype turned up a few times. The chain employs TRBV20-1 and TRBJ1-6, with TRBD1 matching over 8 bases. Germline-derived CDR1 and CDR2 are DFQATT and SNEGSKA (reference sequence). V dropped 5 bases and J dropped 7; count of bases not matched to a gene: 7. CDR3 length: 14 amino acids. The CDR3 reads CSASPGTGNSPLHF. CDR3 sequence (DNA): TGCAGTGCTTCGCCCGGGACAGGAAATTCACCCCTCCACTTT.

The genes are TRBV21-1 and TRBJ1-5; the table's TRBD1 call for D was not verified on the DNA. TRBV21-1 is flagged as a pseudogene. The CDR3 runs 14 residues. In nucleotides, the CDR3 is TGTGCCAGCACGTCCGACAGGGTCGGTCAGCCCCAGCATTTT. It specifies CASTSDRVGQPQHF.

This clonotype was counted between two and nine times. The CDR3 DNA is TGTGCCAGCAGTCCCCCCGGGGTTTATCAGCCCCAGCATTTT. Translating it yields CASSPPGVYQPQHF. The J gene is TRBJ1-5, the V gene TRBV2, with D unclear. The V end lost 5 bases, the J end lost 5 bases, and 13 bases lay between the germline ends. The CDR3 runs 14 residues. CDR1 is SNHLY and CDR2 is FYNNEI in the germline V gene.

This chain connects TRBV20-1 to TRBJ1-2, with TRBD1 as a possible D gene (5 bases). V lost 5 bases, J lost 3 bases, and 16 bases lay in between. Germline loops: CDR1 DFQATT, CDR2 SNEGSKA (reference sequence). This CDR3 has 14 amino acids. The CDR3 nucleotides read TGCAGTGCTGGGCGACAGCGAAGAGACTATGGCTACACCTTC. Protein: CSAGRQRRDYGYTF.

The CDR3 is CASSLGQSTLSYEQYF. CDR3 bases: TGCGCCAGCAGCTTGGGACAGTCAACCCTATCCTACGAGCAGTACTTC. The rearrangement uses TRBV5-1 and TRBJ2-4; D might be TRBD1 (5 bases). The DNA end lines up better with TRBJ2-7; the J call may be wrong. This CDR3 comprises 16 residues. Germline-derived CDR1 and CDR2 are SGHRS and YFSETQ.

This clonotype was seen at least ten times. The chain is built from TRBV15 and TRBJ2-4; 9 nucleotides line up with TRBD2. The V gene's germline CDR1 is LNHNV and CDR2 YYDKDF (reference sequence). The junction had 15 bases not matched to a gene; V was cut back by 5 bases and J by 7 bases. This CDR3 has 17 amino acids. DNA of the CDR3: TGTGCCACCAGCGGACGACTGGCGGGGGGGCAGGTTAACATTCAGTACTTC. The encoded protein is CATSGRLAGGQVNIQYF.

This clonotype was counted only a few times. The chain links TRBV24-1 to TRBJ2-1; the D call may be TRBD1 or TRBD2 (6 bases each). There are 17 residues in the CDR3. The germline V and J ends were trimmed by 2 bases and 1 base, with 14 bases remaining between them. Germline CDR1 and CDR2: KGHDR and SFDVKD. DNA for the CDR3: TGTGCCACCAGTGATTCGGAGGGGGAGAGGTCCTACAATGAGCAGTTCTTC. Translated: CATSDSEGERSYNEQFF.

V and J are TRBV7-9 and TRBJ2-7; 10 bases line up with TRBD1. Germline-derived CDR1 and CDR2 are SEHNR and FQNEAQ (reference sequence). The J segment lost 4 bases and the V segment lost 2 bases, leaving 5 bases of the junction unmatched. CDR3 length: 15 residues. The chain's CDR3 is CASSLHSDRGYEQYF. CDR3 coding DNA: TGTGCCAGCAGCTTACACTCGGACAGGGGGTACGAGCAGTACTTC.

This clonotype occurred many times. As DNA, the CDR3 is TGTGCCAGCAGTTTACGAAACAATGAGCAGTTCTTC. It specifies CASSLRNNEQFF. This chain links TRBV7-9 with TRBJ2-1, with D unresolved. V lost 6 bases and J 5 bases, leaving 8 bases between the germline ends. CDR1 is SEHNR, CDR2 FQNEAQ, per germline (reference sequence). The CDR3 consists of 12 residues.

This clonotype occurred many times. V and J are TRBV20-1 and TRBJ2-5; D perhaps matches TRBD2 (6 bases). The V gene lost 5 bases and the J gene lost 5 bases, with 18 bases spanning the gap. The CDR3 runs 14 residues. Germline-derived CDR1 and CDR2 are DFQATT and SNEGSKA (reference sequence). The CDR3 coding sequence is TGCAGTGCTGGGGGGAGCCGGACGGGGGAGACCCAGTACTTC. Amino acid sequence: CSAGGSRTGETQYF.

The chain links TRBV5-5 to TRBJ2-1; tentative D call: TRBD2 (6 bases). Germline values: CDR1 SGHKS, CDR2 YYEKEE (reference sequence). The CDR3 has 16 residues. V dropped 4 bases and J dropped 3 bases, with 17 bases sitting between them. CDR3 DNA: TGTGCCAGCAGCCCGACGATCTTGGGGGGCTACAATGAGCAGTTCTTC. This translates into CASSPTILGGYNEQFF.

This chain connects TRBV29-1 to TRBJ1-1; the match to TRBD1 covers 7 bases. Trimming cost V 6 bases and J 4 bases; bases outside gene matches: 11. The CDR3 contains 14 residues. CDR1 is SQVTM, CDR2 ANQGSEA, per germline. In DNA form, the CDR3 reads TGCAGCGTAGCAGGGGGAGTAGATGGCACTGAAGCTTTCTTT. Amino acid sequence: CSVAGGVDGTEAFF.

This clonotype was seen at least ten times. The genes are TRBV28 and TRBJ2-3; D is ambiguous. The CDR3 is 12 amino acids. Per germline, CDR1 MDHEN and CDR2 SYDVKM. The V gene lost 6 bases and the J gene lost 2 bases, with 6 bases spanning the gap. CDR3 loop: CASRGPTDTQYF. CDR3 sequence (DNA): TGTGCCAGCAGAGGTCCCACAGATACGCAGTATTTT.

This clonotype came up a few times. J is TRBJ2-1 and V is TRBV4-3, with D perhaps matching TRBD2 (7 bases). This CDR3 comprises 16 residues. CDR1 is LGHNA, CDR2 YSLEER, per germline. Trimming removed 1 base at V and 9 bases at J, with 19 bases between. CDR3 in DNA: TGCGCCAGCAGCCAAGCCTCCGGGACACGGGGGGCTGAGCAGTTCTTC. Its translation: CASSQASGTRGAEQFF.

Many counts were recorded for this clonotype. This chain connects TRBV5-5 to TRBJ2-5, with 7 nucleotides matching TRBD1. J lost 3 bases, V lost 4 bases, and 12 bases had no gene match. The CDR3 consists of 16 residues. The germline V gene has CDR1 SGHKS and CDR2 YYEKEE (reference sequence). The CDR3 nucleotides read TGTGCCAGCAGCCATCGACCGGCCGGGACAGAAGAGACCCAGTACTTC. Amino acids: CASSHRPAGTEETQYF.

This chain connects TRBV20-1 to TRBJ1-3; TRBD1 is a possible D gene (6 bases). The ends were cut back, 4 bases at V and 3 bases at J, with 16 bases in the middle. The CDR3 is 15 residues long. The V gene's germline CDR1 is DFQATT and CDR2 SNEGSKA (reference sequence). The chain's CDR3 is CSAKEGGGGGNTIYF. The DNA for the CDR3 is TGCAGTGCTAAGGAAGGAGGGGGAGGTGGAAACACCATATATTTT.

Notes on this clonotype: A read error may account for a junction end that differs from germline. The chain joins TRBV10-2 to TRBJ2-2, with D tentatively TRBD2 (6 bases). This CDR3 comprises 14 residues. Germline CDR1 and CDR2: WSHSY and SAAADI. CDR3: CASSTGGRTGERFF. The CDR3 DNA reads TGCGCCAGCTCTACCGGAGGGCGGACCGGGGAGCGGTTTTTT.